A selection of T cell receptor beta chains follows, all from one sample in a study of vaccination effects on CD4 cells after COVID-19. Profiling relied on immunoSEQ multiplex PCR, and the TCRdb table lists in-frame clones only, not all of them. Of 40,000 to 45,000 clones listed, 77% are singletons. Their target antigens are unknown. The sample in question was CD4+ T cells from PBMCs cultured with HCoV-NL63 spike peptides, obtained before COVID-19 vaccination. The receptor source for this set is a human donor who received a COVID-19 vaccine. The conserved cysteine and the conserved F or W are not part of the CDR3 here. The order of the fields is J gene, V gene, CDR3 length, CDR3 protein.

J: TRBJ1-2; V: TRBV28; length: 10; CDR3: ASSLQNYGYT
J: TRBJ1-2; V: TRBV7-9; length: 11; CDR3: ASSLAQGYGYT
J: TRBJ1-5; V: TRBV6-2/TRBV6-3; length: 13; CDR3: ASSRGTGTTQPQH
J: TRBJ2-1; V: TRBV2; length: 12; CDR3: ASKTGSSYNEQF
J: TRBJ1-4; V: TRBV6-5; length: 12; CDR3: ASSYEGVGEKLF
J: TRBJ2-5; V: TRBV3-1/TRBV3-2; length: 11; CDR3: ASSQDHGETQY
J: TRBJ2-3; V: TRBV4-1; length: 12; CDR3: ASSQGGGADTQY
J: TRBJ1-2; V: TRBV5-1; length: 13; CDR3: ASDPGTGDRWNYT
J: TRBJ1-1; V: TRBV27; length: 13; CDR3: ASSLLGAGNTEAF
J: TRBJ1-5; V: TRBV19; length: 16; CDR3: ASSATPRGGRGNQPQH
J: TRBJ1-1; V: TRBV6-5; length: 13; CDR3: ASIPGYVAGLKAF
J: TRBJ2-3; V: TRBV28; length: 12; CDR3: ASIKAGGTDTQY